A single sample is the source of the 28 T cell receptor beta chains below, sequenced in a study of T cell changes during pregnancy in multiple sclerosis. Using immunoSEQ multiplex PCR, the repertoire was profiled, and TCRdb retains in-frame clones only, with some absent. This table has about 75,000 clones, around 94% appearing once. The sample was CD4+ T cells from peripheral blood mononuclear cells, taken after pregnancy. The receptors were gathered from a female donor with multiple sclerosis, enrolled in a pregnancy study.

The V call is TRBV18, the J call TRBJ2-7; 13 bases agree with TRBD2. CDR1 and CDR2 from the germline V gene are KGHSH and LQKENI. V was pared by 2 bases and J by 5 bases, with 9 bases of the junction left unmatched. The CDR3 is made up of 17 amino acids. The CDR3 sequence: CASSPRETSGRSHEQYF. In DNA form, the CDR3 reads TGTGCCAGCTCACCAAGGGAGACTAGCGGGAGGTCCCACGAGCAGTACTTC.

The rearrangement uses TRBV27 and TRBJ2-7; TRBD2 matches at 9 bases. CDR1 MNHEY and CDR2 SMNVEV come from the germline V gene (reference sequence). Unmatched junction bases numbered 7, after V lost 5 bases and J lost 2 bases. The CDR3 covers 15 residues. The chain's CDR3 is CASSLSGSYPYEQYF. The CDR3 nucleotides are TGTGCCAGCAGTCTTAGCGGGAGTTACCCCTACGAGCAGTACTTC.

V usage is TRBV15 and J usage is TRBJ2-7, with D perhaps matching TRBD1 (6 bases). Germline assignment: CDR1 LNHNV and CDR2 YYDKDF (reference sequence). Trimming pared 2 bases from V and 0 bases from J, leaving 20 bases between. This CDR3 contains 18 residues. As DNA, the CDR3 is TGTGCCACCAGCAGAAAGGCGGGTACAGGGCCTTTCTCCTACGAGCAGTACTTC. Protein sequence: CATSRKAGTGPFSYEQYF.

In nucleotides, the CDR3 is TGTGCCAGCAGCTTAGGTGTTAGCAGGGGGAATGAAAAACTGTTTTTT. Amino acid sequence: CASSLGVSRGNEKLFF. The V and J genes are TRBV7-9 and TRBJ1-4; TRBD1 aligns across 7 bases. The junction had 7 bases not matched to a gene; V was cut back by 1 base and J by 5 bases. CDR3 length: 16 residues. The germline CDR1 and CDR2 sequences are SEHNR and FQNEAQ (reference sequence).

This chain's CDR3 is CSVGGTGEGYTF. CDR3 sequence (DNA): TGCAGCGTTGGGGGGACAGGGGAAGGCTACACCTTC. V usage is TRBV29-1 and J usage is TRBJ1-2, with 10 bases that match TRBD1. The CDR3 is 12 amino acids. Germline values: CDR1 SQVTM, CDR2 ANQGSEA. V lost 4 bases to trimming and J lost 8 bases; unmatched junction nucleotides: 4. Using reference TRBV29-1 and TRBJ1-2 for the parts outside the CDR3, the full variable domain is SAVISQKPSRDICQRGTSLTIQCQVDSQVTMMFWYRQQPGQSLTLIATANQGSEATYESGFVIDKFPISRPNLTFSTLTVSNMSPEDSSIYLCSVGGTGEGYTFGSGTRLTVV.

This chain connects TRBV11-2 to TRBJ2-3, with TRBD2 as a possible D gene (6 bases). In germline, CDR1 is SGHAT, CDR2 FQNNGV. This CDR3 region has 14 residues. V shed 4 bases and J shed 9 bases, with 17 bases lying between them. The CDR3 DNA reads TGTGCCAGCAGCTCGCCTGGGCAGGGAGGAACGCAGTATTTT. Translated: CASSSPGQGGTQYF.

The chain carries TRBV25-1 and TRBJ1-5, with unresolved D. Germline CDR1 reads MGHDK; CDR2 reads SYGVNS. The CDR3 totals 15 residues. The V end was cut by 2 bases, the J end by 6 bases, with 14 bases between. This CDR3 is CASSEGGQLSQPQHF. The CDR3 nucleotides are TGTGCCAGCAGTGAAGGCGGGCAATTAAGTCAGCCCCAGCATTTT.

This chain joins TRBV15 and TRBJ2-7, with D possibly being TRBD2 (6 bases). The CDR3 is made up of 13 amino acids. Germline values: CDR1 LNHNV, CDR2 YYDKDF (reference sequence). V was shortened by 8 bases and J by 1 base, with 12 bases between the two germline ends. The CDR3, as DNA: TGTGCCACCCGGGAGTCGGGTTCCTACGAGCAGTACTTC. Protein product: CATRESGSYEQYF.

V usage is TRBV6-1 and J usage is TRBJ2-3, with TRBD2 matching over 15 bases. This CDR3 has 18 residues. The junction had 7 bases not matched to a gene; V was cut back by 5 bases and J by 1 base. Germline CDR1 MNHNS, CDR2 SASEGT. The DNA of the CDR3 is TGTGCCAGCAGTCAAGGACTAGCGGGAGGGCCGGGCACAGATACGCAGTATTTT. This encodes CASSQGLAGGPGTDTQYF.

J is TRBJ1-1 and V is TRBV4-3; D is possibly TRBD1 (6 bases). Germline V gene lookup returns CDR1 LGHNA and CDR2 YSLEER. Trimming stripped 4 bases from V and 1 base from J, with 7 bases between. The CDR3 is made up of 13 amino acids. CDR3 in amino acids: CASSLRGNTEAFF. The CDR3 bases are TGCGCCAGCAGCCTCAGGGGGAACACTGAAGCTTTCTTT.

A remark on this clone: The sample has other DNA sequences that encode this CDR3 too. This chain uses TRBV18 with TRBJ1-5; possible D gene TRBD1, 6 bases. This CDR3 has 14 residues. In germline, CDR1 is KGHSH, CDR2 LQKENI. Trimming took 6 bases from V and 0 from J, leaving 9 bases between them. As DNA, the CDR3 is TGTGCCAGCTCGCACAGGGATAGCAATCAGCCCCAGCATTTT. Residues: CASSHRDSNQPQHF.

This chain connects TRBV4-1 to TRBJ1-2; D gene ambiguous. Per germline, CDR1 MGHRA and CDR2 YSYEKL. This CDR3 comprises 14 residues. Trimming cost V 0 bases and J 5 bases, with 10 bases left between them. In DNA, the CDR3 is TGCGCCAGCAGCCAAGAATGGGCGGGTTATGGCTACACCTTC. It specifies CASSQEWAGYGYTF.

The chain links TRBV2 to TRBJ1-3; D gene unclear. There are 14 residues in the CDR3. Per the germline V gene, CDR1 is SNHLY and CDR2 is FYNNEI. Trimming removed 7 bases from V and 0 bases from J, with 10 bases in between. CDR3 in DNA: TGTGCCAGCAACCCCGAACTCTCTGGAAACACCATATATTTT. Residues: CASNPELSGNTIYF.

This clone appeared once. The genes are TRBV5-1 and TRBJ2-3; 7 bases agree with TRBD1. This CDR3 region has 18 residues. J lost 2 bases, V lost 4 bases, and 16 bases had no gene match. Looked up from germline, CDR1 is SGHRS and CDR2 is YFSETQ. The CDR3 DNA sequence: TGCGCCAGCAGCAGGGGGCTAGCTGCCCCCACGCCCACAGATACGCAGTATTTT. Translation gives CASSRGLAAPTPTDTQYF.

The chain carries TRBV6-5 and TRBJ2-1; 10 bases line up with TRBD2. V dropped 2 bases and J dropped 3; count of bases not matched to a gene: 4. The CDR3 runs 16 residues. From germline, CDR1 is MNHEY and CDR2 SVGAGI. The CDR3 nucleotides are TGTGCCAGCAGTTACGATTGGACTAGCGGCTACAATGAGCAGTTCTTC. This sequence encodes CASSYDWTSGYNEQFF.

The table lists this clone with a few counts. V gene TRBV10-3 combines with J gene TRBJ2-7; 7 nucleotides match TRBD1. Trimming cost V 0 bases and J 6 bases; bases outside gene matches: 8. From germline, CDR1 is ENHRY and CDR2 SYGVKD. This CDR3 is 15 amino acids long. CDR3: CAISESPGQIAEQYF. The CDR3 DNA is TGTGCCATCAGTGAGTCGCCGGGACAGATAGCCGAGCAGTACTTC.

The rearrangement uses TRBV28 and TRBJ1-3; D is perhaps TRBD1 (5 bases). CDR1 MDHEN and CDR2 SYDVKM come from the germline V gene. CDR3 length: 14 residues. Trimming stripped 6 bases from V and 7 bases from J, with 16 bases between. As DNA, the CDR3 is TGTGCCAGCAGCGCTCCGGTAGGGGTTAACACCATATATTTT. It codes for CASSAPVGVNTIYF.

The V and J genes are TRBV11-2 and TRBJ2-2; D possibly corresponds to TRBD2 (5 bases). Germline V lookup: CDR1 SGHAT, CDR2 FQNNGV. This CDR3 spans 14 amino acids. Trimming left V 1 base short and J 6 bases short, with 9 bases between. The CDR3 coding sequence is TGTGCCAGCAGCTTAGTGGGGAGTCCCGGGGAGCTGTTTTTT. This encodes CASSLVGSPGELFF.

J is TRBJ2-1 and V is TRBV18, with 9 bases aligning to TRBD1. Germline V gives CDR1 KGHSH, CDR2 LQKENI. V lost 1 base to trimming and J lost 7 bases; unmatched junction nucleotides: 5. The CDR3 extends over 15 amino acids. The chain's CDR3 is CASSPQGTGSNEQFF. The CDR3 nucleotides are TGTGCCAGCTCACCACAAGGGACAGGGTCGAATGAGCAGTTCTTC.

The gene calls are TRBV15 and TRBJ1-1, with unresolved D. The CDR3 contains 15 residues. Germline CDR1 and CDR2: LNHNV and YYDKDF (reference sequence). V was clipped by 0 bases and J by 11 bases, with 19 bases between them. CDR3 nucleotide sequence: TGTGCCACCAGCAGAGATGATCACGGGCGGGGTACTGCTTTCTTT. This sequence encodes CATSRDDHGRGTAFF. The variable domain in full, with the rest retrieved from reference TRBV15 and TRBJ1-1, is DAMVIQNPRYQVTQFGKPVTLSCSQTLNHNVMYWYQQKSSQAPKLLFHYYDKDFNNEADTPDNFQSRRPNTSFCFLDIRSPGLGDTAMYLCATSRDDHGRGTAFFGQGTRLTVV.

V is TRBV6-5 and J is TRBJ2-7, with D perhaps TRBD2 (5 bases). V gave up 6 bases and J gave up 3 bases, with 12 bases separating them. The CDR3 covers 13 residues. The germline V gene encodes CDR1 MNHEY and CDR2 SVGAGI. The chain's CDR3 is CASSPGNLYEQYF. The CDR3 DNA reads TGTGCCAGCAGCCCCGGGAACCTCTACGAGCAGTACTTC.

The chain uses TRBV4-3 and TRBJ1-2; 8 nucleotides match TRBD1. This CDR3 spans 14 amino acids. V trimming: 1 base; J trimming: 6 bases; junction bases outside the gene matches: 4. Germline lookup yields CDR1 LGHNA and CDR2 YSLEER. The CDR3 spells CASSQGQGADGYTF. The CDR3 region has the DNA TGCGCCAGCAGCCAAGGGCAGGGGGCGGATGGCTACACCTTC.

This chain joins TRBV27 and TRBJ2-3; possible D gene TRBD2, 6 bases. Trimming shortened V by 5 bases and J by 4 bases, and 16 bases separated the two germline ends. The CDR3 consists of 15 residues. The germline V gene has CDR1 MNHEY and CDR2 SMNVEV (reference sequence). The CDR3 region is CASSLRLVPPDTQYF. The CDR3 bases are TGTGCCAGCAGTCTCCGACTAGTCCCTCCAGATACGCAGTATTTT.

The rearrangement uses TRBV10-3 and TRBJ2-7; no definite D call. This CDR3 region has 11 residues. Trimming took 10 bases from V and 3 from J, leaving 10 bases between them. Germline CDR1 ENHRY, CDR2 SYGVKD. The CDR3 DNA is TGTGCCACCCAACACGACTACGAGCAGTACTTC. Its protein is CATQHDYEQYF.

The genes are TRBV27 and TRBJ2-1, with TRBD1 matching 10 bases. The CDR3 is 13 amino acids. Germline CDR1 MNHEY, CDR2 SMNVEV (reference sequence). With V trimmed by 4 bases and J by 12 bases, 6 bases remained unmatched. CDR3 bases: TGTGCCAGCAGTTCCCGACAGGGGGCACGGCAGTTCTTC. The encoded protein is CASSSRQGARQFF.

The V and J genes are TRBV10-3 and TRBJ2-7; D gene uncertain. The CDR3 consists of 13 residues. The germline V gene has CDR1 ENHRY and CDR2 SYGVKD. V lost 2 bases and J lost 1, with 6 bases in between. The DNA of the CDR3 is TGTGCCATCAGTGAGCGGTATTCCTACGAGCAGTACTTC. Amino acid sequence: CAISERYSYEQYF.

This clone was seen once. The CDR3: CASSVHGGSSYNEQFF. CDR3 DNA sequence: TGTGCCAGCAGCGTTCACGGGGGGAGCTCCTACAATGAGCAGTTCTTC. The J gene is TRBJ2-1, the V gene TRBV9, with 7 positions matching TRBD2. This CDR3 is built from 16 residues. V trimming: 2 bases; J trimming: 0 bases; junction bases outside the gene matches: 5. Per the germline V gene, CDR1 is SGDLS and CDR2 is YYNGEE. Filled out from reference TRBV9 and TRBJ2-1, the complete variable domain reads DSGVTQTPKHLITATGQRVTLRCSPRSGDLSVYWYQQSLDQGLQFLIQYYNGEERAKGNILERFSAQQFPDLHSELNLSSLELGDSALYFCASSVHGGSSYNEQFFGPGTRLTVL.

The rearrangement joins TRBV30 to TRBJ2-5, with 14 bases that match TRBD2. This CDR3 contains 16 residues. V lost 1 base, J lost 5 bases, and 6 bases stayed unmatched. Germline CDR1 reads GTSNPN; CDR2 reads SVGIG (reference sequence). CDR3 residues: CAWSEGLAGVRETQYF. The DNA of the CDR3 is TGTGCCTGGAGTGAGGGACTAGCGGGAGTTCGGGAGACCCAGTACTTC.